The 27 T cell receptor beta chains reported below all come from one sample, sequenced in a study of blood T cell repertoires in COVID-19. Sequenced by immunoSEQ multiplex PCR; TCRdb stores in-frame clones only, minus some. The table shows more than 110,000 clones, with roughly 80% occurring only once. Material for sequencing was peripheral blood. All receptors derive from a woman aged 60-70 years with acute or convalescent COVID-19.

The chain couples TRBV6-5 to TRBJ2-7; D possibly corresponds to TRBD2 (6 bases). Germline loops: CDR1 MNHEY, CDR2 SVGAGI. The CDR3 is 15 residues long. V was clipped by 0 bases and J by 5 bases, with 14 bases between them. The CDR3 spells CASSYSGGSGDEQYF. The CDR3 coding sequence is TGTGCCAGCAGTTACTCTGGGGGGTCGGGAGACGAGCAGTACTTC.

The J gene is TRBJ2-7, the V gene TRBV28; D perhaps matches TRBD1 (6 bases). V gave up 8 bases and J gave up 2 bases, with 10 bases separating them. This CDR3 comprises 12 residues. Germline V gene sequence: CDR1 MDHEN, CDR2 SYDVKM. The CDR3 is CASGTGPYEQYF. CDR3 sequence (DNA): TGTGCCAGCGGTACAGGGCCCTACGAGCAGTACTTC. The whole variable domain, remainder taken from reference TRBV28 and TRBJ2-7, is DVKVTQSSRYLVKRTGEKVFLECVQDMDHENMFWYRQDPGLGLRLIYFSYDVKMKEKGDIPEGYSVSREKKERFSLILESASTNQTSMYLCASGTGPYEQYFGPGTRLTVT.

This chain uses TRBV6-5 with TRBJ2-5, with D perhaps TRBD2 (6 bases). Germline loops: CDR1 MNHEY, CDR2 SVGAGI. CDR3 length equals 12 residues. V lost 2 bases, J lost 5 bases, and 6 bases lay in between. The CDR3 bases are TGTGCCAGCAGTTACGCGGGGGAGACCCAGTACTTC. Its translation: CASSYAGETQYF.

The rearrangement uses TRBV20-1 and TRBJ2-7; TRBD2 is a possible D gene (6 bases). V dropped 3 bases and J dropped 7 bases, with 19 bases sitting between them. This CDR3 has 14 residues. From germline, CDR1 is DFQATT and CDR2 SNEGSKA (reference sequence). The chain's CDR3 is CSASFGQGAGEQYF. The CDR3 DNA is TGCAGTGCTAGTTTCGGGCAGGGTGCGGGGGAGCAGTACTTC.

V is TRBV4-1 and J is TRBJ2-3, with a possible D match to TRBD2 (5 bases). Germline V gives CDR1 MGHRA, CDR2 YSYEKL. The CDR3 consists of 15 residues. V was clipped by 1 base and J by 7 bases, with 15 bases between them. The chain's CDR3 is CASSQGAGLDYTQYF. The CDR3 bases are TGCGCCAGCAGCCAAGGGGCGGGCCTAGACTATACGCAGTATTTT.

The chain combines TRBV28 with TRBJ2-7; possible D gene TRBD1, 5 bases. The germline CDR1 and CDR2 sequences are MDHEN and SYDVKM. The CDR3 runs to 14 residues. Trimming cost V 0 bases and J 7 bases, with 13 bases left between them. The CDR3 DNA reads TGTGCCAGCAGTTTATGGGGGCCATCTAGGGAGCAGTACTTC. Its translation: CASSLWGPSREQYF.

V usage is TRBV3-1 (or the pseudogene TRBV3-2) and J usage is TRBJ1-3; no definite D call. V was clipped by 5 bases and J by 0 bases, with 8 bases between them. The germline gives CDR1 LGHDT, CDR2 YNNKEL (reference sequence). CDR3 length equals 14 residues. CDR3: CASSTTTSGNTIYF. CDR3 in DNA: TGTGCCAGCAGCACTACAACCTCTGGAAACACCATATATTTT.

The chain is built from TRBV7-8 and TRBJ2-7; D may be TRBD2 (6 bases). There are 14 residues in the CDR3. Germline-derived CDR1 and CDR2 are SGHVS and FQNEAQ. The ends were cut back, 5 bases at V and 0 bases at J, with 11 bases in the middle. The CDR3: CASSLSGSSYEQYF. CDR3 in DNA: TGTGCCAGCAGCCTAAGCGGGTCCTCCTACGAGCAGTACTTC.

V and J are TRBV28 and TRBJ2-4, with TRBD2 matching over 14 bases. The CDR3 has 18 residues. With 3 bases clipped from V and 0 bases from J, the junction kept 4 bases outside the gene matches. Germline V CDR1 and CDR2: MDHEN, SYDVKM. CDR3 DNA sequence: TGTGCCAGCAGTTTTGGGACTAGCGGGAGATTAGCCAAAAACATTCAGTACTTC. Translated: CASSFGTSGRLAKNIQYF.

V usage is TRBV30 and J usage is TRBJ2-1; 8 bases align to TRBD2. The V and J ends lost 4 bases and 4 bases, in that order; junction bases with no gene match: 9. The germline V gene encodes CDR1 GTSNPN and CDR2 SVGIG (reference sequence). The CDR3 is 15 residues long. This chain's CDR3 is CAWKGEGGRYNEQFF. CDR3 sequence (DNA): TGTGCCTGGAAAGGCGAAGGCGGGAGGTACAATGAGCAGTTCTTC.

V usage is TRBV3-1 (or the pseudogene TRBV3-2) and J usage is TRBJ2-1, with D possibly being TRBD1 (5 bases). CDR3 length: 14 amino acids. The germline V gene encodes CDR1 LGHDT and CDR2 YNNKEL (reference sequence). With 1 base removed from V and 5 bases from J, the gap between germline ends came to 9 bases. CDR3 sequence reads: CASSQVRGDNEQFF. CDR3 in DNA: TGTGCCAGCAGCCAAGTTAGGGGTGACAATGAGCAGTTCTTC.

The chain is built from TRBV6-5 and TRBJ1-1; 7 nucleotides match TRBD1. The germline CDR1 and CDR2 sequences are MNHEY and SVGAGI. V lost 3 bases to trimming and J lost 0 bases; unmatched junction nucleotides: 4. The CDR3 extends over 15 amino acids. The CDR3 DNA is TGTGCCAGCAGTTATAGCGGGACAGTGAACACTGAAGCTTTCTTT. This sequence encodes CASSYSGTVNTEAFF.

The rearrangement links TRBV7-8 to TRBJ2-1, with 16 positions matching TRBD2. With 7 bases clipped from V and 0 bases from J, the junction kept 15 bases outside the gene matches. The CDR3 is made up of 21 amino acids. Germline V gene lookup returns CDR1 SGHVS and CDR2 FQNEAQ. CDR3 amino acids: CASTTGTSGRALVGSYNEQFF. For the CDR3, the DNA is TGTGCCAGCACGACCGGGACTAGCGGGAGGGCCCTTGTCGGCTCCTACAATGAGCAGTTCTTC.

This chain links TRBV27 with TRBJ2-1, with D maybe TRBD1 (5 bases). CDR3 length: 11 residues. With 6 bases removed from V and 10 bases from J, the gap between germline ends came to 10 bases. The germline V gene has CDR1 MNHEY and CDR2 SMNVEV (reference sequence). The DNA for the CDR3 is TGTGCCAGCAGCTCAACAGGAGAGCAGTTCTTC. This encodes CASSSTGEQFF.

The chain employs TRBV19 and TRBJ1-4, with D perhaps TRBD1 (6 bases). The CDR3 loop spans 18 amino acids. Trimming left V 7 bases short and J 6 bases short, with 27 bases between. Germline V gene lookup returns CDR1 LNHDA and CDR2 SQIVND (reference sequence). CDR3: CASTANRVKIGGYEKLFF. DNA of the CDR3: TGTGCCAGTACCGCAAACAGGGTTAAAATTGGAGGATATGAAAAACTGTTTTTT.

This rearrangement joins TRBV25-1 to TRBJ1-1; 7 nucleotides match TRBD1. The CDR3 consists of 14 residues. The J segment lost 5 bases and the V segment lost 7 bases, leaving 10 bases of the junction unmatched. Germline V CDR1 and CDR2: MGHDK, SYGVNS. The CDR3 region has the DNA TGTGCCAGCACCGCCCAAGGGGGCCGGACTGAAGCTTTCTTT. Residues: CASTAQGGRTEAFF.

The CDR3 DNA is TGTGCCAGCAGCTCCTGGACTAGCGGCTACGAGCAGTACTTC. Its protein is CASSSWTSGYEQYF. V usage is TRBV5-6 and J usage is TRBJ2-7; 10 bases fit TRBD2. The CDR3 sequence is 14 residues long. The germline CDR1 and CDR2 sequences are SGHDT and YYEEEE. The J segment lost 3 bases and the V segment lost 3 bases, leaving 3 bases of the junction unmatched.

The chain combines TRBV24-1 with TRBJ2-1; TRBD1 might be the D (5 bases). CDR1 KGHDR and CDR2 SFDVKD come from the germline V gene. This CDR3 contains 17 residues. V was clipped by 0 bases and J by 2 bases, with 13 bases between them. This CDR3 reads CATSDLGGAGTYNEQFF. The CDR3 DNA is TGTGCCACCAGTGATTTGGGTGGGGCAGGGACCTACAATGAGCAGTTCTTC.

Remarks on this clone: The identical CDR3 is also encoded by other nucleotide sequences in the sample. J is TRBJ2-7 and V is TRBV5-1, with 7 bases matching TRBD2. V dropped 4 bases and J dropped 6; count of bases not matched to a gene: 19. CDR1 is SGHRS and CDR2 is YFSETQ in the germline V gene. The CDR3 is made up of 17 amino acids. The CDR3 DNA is TGCGCCAGCAGCCCACAACCCATAGCGGGCTCCCCCTTCGAGCAGTACTTC. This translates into CASSPQPIAGSPFEQYF.

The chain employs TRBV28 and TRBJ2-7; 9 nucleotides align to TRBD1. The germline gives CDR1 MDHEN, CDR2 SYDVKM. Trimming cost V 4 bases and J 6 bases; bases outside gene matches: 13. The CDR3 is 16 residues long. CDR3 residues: CASSSPAGTGWREQYF. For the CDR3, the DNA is TGTGCCAGCAGTTCCCCTGCAGGGACAGGGTGGCGCGAGCAGTACTTC.

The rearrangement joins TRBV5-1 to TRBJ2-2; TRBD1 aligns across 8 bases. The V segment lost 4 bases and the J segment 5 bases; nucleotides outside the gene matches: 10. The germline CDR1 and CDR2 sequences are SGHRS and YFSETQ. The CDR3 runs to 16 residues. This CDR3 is CASSRRQGAGTGELFF. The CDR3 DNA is TGCGCCAGCAGCCGGAGGCAGGGGGCTGGAACCGGGGAGCTGTTTTTT.

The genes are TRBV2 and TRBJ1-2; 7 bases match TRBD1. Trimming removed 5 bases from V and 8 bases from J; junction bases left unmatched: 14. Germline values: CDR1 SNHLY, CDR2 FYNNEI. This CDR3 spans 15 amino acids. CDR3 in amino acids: CASSQRKGAALGYTF. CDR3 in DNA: TGTGCCAGCAGTCAAAGAAAGGGGGCAGCCTTGGGCTACACCTTC. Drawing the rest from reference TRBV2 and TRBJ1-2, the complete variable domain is EPEVTQTPSHQVTQMGQEVILRCVPISNHLYFYWYRQILGQKVEFLVSFYNNEISEKSEIFDDQFSVERPDGSNFTLKIRSTKLEDSAMYFCASSQRKGAALGYTFGSGTRLTVV.

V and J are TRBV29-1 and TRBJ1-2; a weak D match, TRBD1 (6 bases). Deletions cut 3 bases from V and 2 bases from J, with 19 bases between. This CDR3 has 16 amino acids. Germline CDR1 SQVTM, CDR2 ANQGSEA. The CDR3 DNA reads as TGCAGCGTTGAGGGGAGAGGGACACGGGACAACTATGGCTACACCTTC. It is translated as CSVEGRGTRDNYGYTF.

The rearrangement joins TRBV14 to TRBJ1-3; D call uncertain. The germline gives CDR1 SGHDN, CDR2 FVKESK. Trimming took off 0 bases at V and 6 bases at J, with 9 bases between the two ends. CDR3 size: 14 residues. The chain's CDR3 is CASSQDSMVNTIYF. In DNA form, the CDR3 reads TGTGCCAGCAGCCAAGATAGTATGGTAAACACCATATATTTT. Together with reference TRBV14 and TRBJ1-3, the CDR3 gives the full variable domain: EAGVTQFPSHSVIEKGQTVTLRCDPISGHDNLYWYRRVMGKEIKFLLHFVKESKQDESGMPNNRFLAERTGGTYSTLKVQPAELEDSGVYFCASSQDSMVNTIYFGEGSWLTVV.

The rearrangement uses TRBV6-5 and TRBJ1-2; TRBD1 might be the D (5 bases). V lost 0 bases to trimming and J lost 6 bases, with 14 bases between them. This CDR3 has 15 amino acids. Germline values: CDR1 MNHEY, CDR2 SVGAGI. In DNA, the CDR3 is TGTGCCAGCAGTTACTCGAGTGGGGGGAGAGATGGCTACACCTTC. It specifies CASSYSSGGRDGYTF.

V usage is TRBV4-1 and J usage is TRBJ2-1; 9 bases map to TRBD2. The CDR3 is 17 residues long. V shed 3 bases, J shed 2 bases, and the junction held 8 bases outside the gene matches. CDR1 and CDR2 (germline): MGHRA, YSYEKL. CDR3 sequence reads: CASSQGLAGETYNEQFF. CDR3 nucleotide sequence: TGCGCCAGCAGCCAGGGTTTAGCGGGAGAGACCTACAATGAGCAGTTCTTC.

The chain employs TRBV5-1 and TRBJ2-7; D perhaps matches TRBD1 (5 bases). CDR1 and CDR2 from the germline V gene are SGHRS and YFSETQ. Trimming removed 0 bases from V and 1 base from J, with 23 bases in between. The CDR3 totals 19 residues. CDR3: CASSLEAGLGARSSYEQYF. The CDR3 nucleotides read TGCGCCAGCAGCTTGGAGGCAGGGCTAGGGGCGAGGTCTTCCTACGAGCAGTACTTC.